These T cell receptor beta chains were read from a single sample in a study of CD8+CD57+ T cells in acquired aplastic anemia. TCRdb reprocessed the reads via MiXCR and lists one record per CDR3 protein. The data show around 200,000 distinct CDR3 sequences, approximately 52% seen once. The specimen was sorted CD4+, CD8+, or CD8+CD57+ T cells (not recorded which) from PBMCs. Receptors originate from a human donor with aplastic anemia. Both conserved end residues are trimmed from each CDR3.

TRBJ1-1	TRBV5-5	ASSFSQGLNTEAF
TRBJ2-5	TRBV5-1	ASSRETGGEETQY
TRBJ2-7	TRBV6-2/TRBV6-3	ASTPRGWGLYEQY
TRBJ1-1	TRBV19	ASSIDRTVAAF
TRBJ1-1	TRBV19	ASNEGAGLMNTEAF
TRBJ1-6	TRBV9	ASSVGDRDSPLH
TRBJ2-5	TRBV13	ASSLVGGGQETQY
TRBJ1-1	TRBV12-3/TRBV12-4	ASSRLDGGSAEAF
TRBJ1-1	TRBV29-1	SVPGTGWGTEAF
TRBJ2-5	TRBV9	ASSVGGSLPQETQY
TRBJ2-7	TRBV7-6	ASSLEAGYEQY
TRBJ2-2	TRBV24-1	ATSEEGGDTGELF
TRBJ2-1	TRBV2	ASRERTGSYNEQF
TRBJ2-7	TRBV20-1	SARVPGQGAHEQY
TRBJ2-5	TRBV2	ASSEIGLAEETQY
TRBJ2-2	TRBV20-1	SASRLAGVGTGELF
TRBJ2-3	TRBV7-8	ASSLSRHRSLTDTQY
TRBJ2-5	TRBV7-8	ASSSRQQETQY
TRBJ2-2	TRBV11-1	ASRAGTSGNRGTGELF
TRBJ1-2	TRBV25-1	ASSESVGRESFSYGYT
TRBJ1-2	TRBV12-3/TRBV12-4	ASSLGFPEGYT
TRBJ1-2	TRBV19	ASSTVDRGGGYT
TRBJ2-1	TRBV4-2	ASSAPRGGDNEQF
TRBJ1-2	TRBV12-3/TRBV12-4	ASSPGQGGGYT
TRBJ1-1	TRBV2	ASSEEGYTEAF
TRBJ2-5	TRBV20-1	SARLLAGGETQY
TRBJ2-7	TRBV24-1	ATSDKGREQY